Below are 2 T cell receptor beta chains sequenced from a single sample in a study of T-cell reconstitution after alpha-beta-depleted transplantation in children. It was with unique molecular identifiers that the TCRbeta library was prepared. TCRdb fed the PCR reads into MiXCR, producing one record per CDR3 protein. The sample records 670,000 or so distinct CDR3 sequences, around 14% being singletons. Material: PBMCs, obtained before TCRalphabeta/CD19-depleted stem cell transplant. The receptor set was obtained from a girl aged 2-15 years with congenital amegakaryocytic thrombocytopenia, due to receive a stem cell transplant.

This clonotype has only a few counts. The chain combines TRBV7-6 with TRBJ1-1, with D uncertain. CDR3 length: 14 residues. Trimming pared 2 bases from V and 1 base from J, leaving 8 bases between. Germline CDR1 SGHVS, CDR2 FNYEAQ. The CDR3 sequence is CASSLLGQNTEAFF. CDR3 in DNA: TGTGCCAGCAGCTTACTGGGCCAGAACACTGAAGCTTTCTTT.

This clonotype was counted a few times. The V and J genes are TRBV19 and TRBJ2-1; TRBD1 matches at 11 bases. CDR1 and CDR2 (germline): LNHDA, SQIVND (reference sequence). V trimming: 1 base; J trimming: 5 bases; junction bases outside the gene matches: 1. This CDR3 is 15 amino acids long. Here the CDR3 reads CASSIGTGGHNEQFF. The CDR3 region has the DNA TGTGCCAGTAGTATAGGGACAGGGGGCCACAATGAGCAGTTCTTC.